What follows is one T cell receptor (beta chain) and its context. Germline CDR1 MGHRA, CDR2 YSYEKL. Losses at the gene ends were 4 bases for V and 4 bases for J; bases not matched to a gene: 16. The CDR3 loop spans 17 amino acids. Profiled with immunoSEQ multiplex PCR; TCRdb holds only in-frame clones, not every one. Of around 150,000 clones in the sample, 76% were seen once. The sample belongs to a study of blood T cell repertoires in COVID-19. Overall study context: Spain, Italy and the United States supplied samples that represented acute and convalescent COVID-19.

This sequence originates from a woman of 80 years or more with active or convalescent COVID-19. Source material: peripheral blood. This rearrangement joins TRBV4-1 to TRBJ2-7, with 7 bases lining up with TRBD1. The CDR3: CASSPPPYPGQKYEQYF. The CDR3 region has the DNA TGCGCCAGCAGCCCACCGCCCTACCCGGGACAGAAATACGAGCAGTACTTC.